This TCR beta chain came from a study of T cell repertoires in cytomegalovirus infection (dated by TCRdb to about 2019). For the study in its entirety: The peptide stimulations were aimed at well-studied HLA-B-restricted epitopes as well as recently identified HLA-C-restricted CMV epitopes, whose presentation resists viral immunomodulation. Donor HLA type was relevant to the analysis, as public TCR beta signatures indicated carriage of CMV infection together with the matching HLA type.

Sequenced using an Illumina HiSeq 1500. Through fastp at Q25 and MiXCR, TCRdb rebuilt clones from the public reads, retaining in-frame beta chains. A single entry per CDR3 protein holds the most common genes and DNA from its merged rows. Present in this sample are under 450,000 distinct CDR3 sequences, about 32% of which were seen just once. About 13% of the sample is taken by the ten largest. Regarding this clonotype: The antigen it binds to is not known. No much larger clone is present one base from it, and per-base qualities are unavailable.

The paper's findings and limits, for the study overall: Cumulative frequency of public TCR beta family members discriminated carriers of CMV infection plus the relevant HLA type in this cohort and an independent approximately 370-donor cohort. The ex vivo response was dominated by HLA-C-restricted CMV-specific TCR beta clonotypes, which also provided the single most frequent clonotype in two of eight donors.

This sample's treatment or condition label indicates: in vitro stimulation with specific CMV peptide epitopes to enrich CMV-specific T cells. CDR1 SGHTA and CDR2 FQGNSA were looked up in the germline V gene. Its CDR3 holds 14 amino acids, cysteine through phenylalanine. Only the CDR3 region is kept as DNA, spanning 42 bases read in frame from base 1. The junction carries 11 bases between V and J, which are trimmed by 1 base and 5 bases respectively. The source is a human donor in good health (CMV status not recorded). Some clones in this sample may be carry-over from other donors' samples. Material: cultured PBMCs, obtained from culture after CMV antigen stimulation. The chain is made from TRBV7-2 and TRBJ2-5; no D gene can be assigned with confidence. The CDR3 in this case is CASSLEGLKETQYF. The DNA sequence is given as TGTGCCAGCAGCTTAGAGGGCCTGAAGGAGACCCAGTACTTC.